This T cell receptor beta chain was sequenced in a study of regulatory T cells in long-lasting Graves disease. As to time point: persistent/refractory GD, antithyroid drugs over 5 years with positive TRAb. After RNA was extracted from PBMCs, the TCR library was made from it. Building the TCR beta libraries relied on iRepertoire HTBI primers, and CDR3 regions underwent Arm-PCR. TCRdb analysed the multiplex PCR reads with MiXCR anew, one entry per CDR3 protein. The sample has 300,000 or so distinct CDR3 sequences; around 20% are singletons. The sequence derives from a female donor with Graves disease. Source: peripheral blood mononuclear cells (PBMCs), taken when the disease was refractory, from a patient treated with antithyroid drugs.

The CDR3: CASSPPSQGGNEQYF. Written as DNA, the CDR3 is TGTGCCAGCTCACCACCGTCCCAGGGGGGGAACGAGCAGTACTTC. The chain couples TRBV18 to TRBJ2-7, with D perhaps given as TRBD1 or TRBD2 (7 bases each). Germline V gene sequence: CDR1 KGHSH, CDR2 LQKENI. The V and J ends lost 0 bases and 5 bases respectively, with 14 bases between them. There are 15 residues in the CDR3.